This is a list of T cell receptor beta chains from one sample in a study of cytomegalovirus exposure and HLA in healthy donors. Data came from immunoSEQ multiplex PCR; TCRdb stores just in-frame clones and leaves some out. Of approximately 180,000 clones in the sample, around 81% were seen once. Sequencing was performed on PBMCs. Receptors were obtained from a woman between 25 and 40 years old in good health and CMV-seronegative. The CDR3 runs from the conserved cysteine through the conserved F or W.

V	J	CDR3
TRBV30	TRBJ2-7	CAWSGGARTSYEQYF
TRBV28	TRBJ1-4	CASSLPLGQTNEKLFF
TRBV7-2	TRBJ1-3	CASSYDRVSGNTIYF
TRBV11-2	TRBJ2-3	CASSLVKPRVVADTQYF
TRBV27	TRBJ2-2	CASSRSGTWLNTGELFF
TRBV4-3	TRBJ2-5	CASSQDLTSGGVETQYF
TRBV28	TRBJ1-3	CASSLNRGSGNTIYF
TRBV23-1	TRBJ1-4	CVGHSGEKLFF
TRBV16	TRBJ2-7	CASSRTGHEQYF
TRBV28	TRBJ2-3	CASSLGGATSGYTDTQYF
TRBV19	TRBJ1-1	CASRRDRRDTEAFF
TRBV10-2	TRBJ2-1	CATGGNNEQFF
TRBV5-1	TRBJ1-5	CASSLELNQPQHF
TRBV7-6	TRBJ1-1	CASSPDRLNTEAFF
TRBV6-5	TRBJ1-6	CASRPQEGPDSPLHF
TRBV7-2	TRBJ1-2	CASSLGQLRGYTF
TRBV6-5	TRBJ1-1	CASSYSGLGAGEAFF
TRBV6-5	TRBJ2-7	CASSYVGNYEQYF
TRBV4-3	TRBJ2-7	CASSQAQGYEQYF
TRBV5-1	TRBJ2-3	CASSRDRGYTDTQYF
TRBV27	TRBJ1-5	CASRASGQGAGQPQHF
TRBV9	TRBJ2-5	CASSPGGGRETQYF
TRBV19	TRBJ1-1	CASSMGGARTEAFF
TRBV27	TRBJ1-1	CASSSQPLSANTEAFF
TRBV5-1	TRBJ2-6	CASSLSAGANVLTF
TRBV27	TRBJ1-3	CASRPQGGGNTIYF
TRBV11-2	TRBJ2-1	CASSPQLDNEQFF
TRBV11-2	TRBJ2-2	CASSPPRESRASTGELFF
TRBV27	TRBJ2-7	CASSEDYPPYEQYF
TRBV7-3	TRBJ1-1	CASSPLGGNTEAFF
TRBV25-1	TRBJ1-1	CASSGGGPDRGRTEAFF
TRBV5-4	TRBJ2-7	CASSSGQLTYEQYF
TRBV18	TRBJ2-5	CASSPPNYGEGQETQYF
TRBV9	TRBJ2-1	CASSTRGQSYNEQFF
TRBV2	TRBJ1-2	CASSEVIGGGYGYTF
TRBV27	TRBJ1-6	CASSLGQAYSPLHF
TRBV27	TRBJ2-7	CASSPLRGTGSLVGQYF
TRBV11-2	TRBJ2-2	CASTIDGRGGELFF
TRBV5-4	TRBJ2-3	CASSLGQQSTDTQYF
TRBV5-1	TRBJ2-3	CASSWGTSGSTDTQYF
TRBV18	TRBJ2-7	CASSPWAGGAYEQYF
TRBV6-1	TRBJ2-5	CASSLGGGETQYF
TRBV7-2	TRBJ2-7	CASSFVAVNTYEQYF
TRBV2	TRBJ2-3	CASRPGLAGHTQYF
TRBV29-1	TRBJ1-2	CSVDPRGEDGYTF
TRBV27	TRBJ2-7	CASSSINSNPAYEQYF
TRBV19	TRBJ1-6	CASMTGWNSPLHF
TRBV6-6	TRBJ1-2	CASSPAGDGYTF
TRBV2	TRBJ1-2	CASSGGVNYGYTF
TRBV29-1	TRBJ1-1	CSVQPLARNTEAFF
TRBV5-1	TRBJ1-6	CASSGGDSPLHF
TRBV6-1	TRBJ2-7	CASRVTLGLYEQYF
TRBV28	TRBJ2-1	CASSSLGLAGAKDNEQFF
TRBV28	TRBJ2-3	CASSFRGATQYF